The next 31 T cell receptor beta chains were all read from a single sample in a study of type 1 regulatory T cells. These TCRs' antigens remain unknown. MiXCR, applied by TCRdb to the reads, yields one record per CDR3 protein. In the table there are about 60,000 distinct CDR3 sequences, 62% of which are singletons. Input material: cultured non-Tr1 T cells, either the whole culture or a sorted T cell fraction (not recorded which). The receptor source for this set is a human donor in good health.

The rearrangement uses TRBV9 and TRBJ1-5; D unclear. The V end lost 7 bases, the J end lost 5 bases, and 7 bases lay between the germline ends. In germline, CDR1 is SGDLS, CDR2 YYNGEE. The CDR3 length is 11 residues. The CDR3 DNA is TGTGCCAGCGGGTCCCATCAGCCCCAGCATTTT. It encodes CASGSHQPQHF.

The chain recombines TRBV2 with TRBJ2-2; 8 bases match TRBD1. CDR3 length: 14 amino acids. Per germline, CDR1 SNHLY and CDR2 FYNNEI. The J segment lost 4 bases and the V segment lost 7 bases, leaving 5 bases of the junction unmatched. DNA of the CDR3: TGTGCCAGCAAGCCGGACAGGGCCACCGGGGAGCTGTTTTTT. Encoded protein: CASKPDRATGELFF.

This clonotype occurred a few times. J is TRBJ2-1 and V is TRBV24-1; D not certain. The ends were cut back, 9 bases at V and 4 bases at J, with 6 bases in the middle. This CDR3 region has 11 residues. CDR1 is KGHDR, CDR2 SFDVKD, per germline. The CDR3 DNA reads TGTGCCACCTCTCGGTACAATGAGCAGTTCTTC. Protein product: CATSRYNEQFF.

Here the CDR3 DNA reads TGTGCCAGCAGTTTTCAGCGGAACCAAGAGACCCAGTACTTC. It yields the protein CASSFQRNQETQYF. This sequence joins TRBV6-2 or TRBV6-3 and TRBJ2-5, with D possibly matching TRBD2 (5 bases). V lost 4 bases and J 0 bases, leaving 9 bases between the germline ends. From germline, CDR1 is MNHEY and CDR2 SVGEGT. This CDR3 has 14 residues.

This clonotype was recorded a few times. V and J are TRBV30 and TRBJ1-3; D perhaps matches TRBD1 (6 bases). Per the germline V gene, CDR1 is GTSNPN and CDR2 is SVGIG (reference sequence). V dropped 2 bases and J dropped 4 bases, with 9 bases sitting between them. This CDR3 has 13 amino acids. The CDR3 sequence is CAWSWQGGNTIYF. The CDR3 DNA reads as TGTGCCTGGAGTTGGCAGGGGGGAAACACCATATATTTT.

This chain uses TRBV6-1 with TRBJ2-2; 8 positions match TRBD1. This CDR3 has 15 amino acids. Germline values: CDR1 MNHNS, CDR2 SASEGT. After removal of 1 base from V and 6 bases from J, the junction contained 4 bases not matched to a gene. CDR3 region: CASSEETGEAGELFF. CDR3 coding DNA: TGTGCCAGCAGTGAAGAGACAGGGGAGGCCGGGGAGCTGTTTTTT.

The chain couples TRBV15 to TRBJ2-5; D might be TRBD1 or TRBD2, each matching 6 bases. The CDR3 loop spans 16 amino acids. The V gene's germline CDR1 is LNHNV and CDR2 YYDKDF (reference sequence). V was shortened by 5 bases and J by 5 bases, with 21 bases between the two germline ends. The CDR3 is CATSEAPLAGVETQYF. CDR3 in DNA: TGTGCCACCAGCGAGGCCCCACTAGCAGGGGTTGAGACCCAGTACTTC.

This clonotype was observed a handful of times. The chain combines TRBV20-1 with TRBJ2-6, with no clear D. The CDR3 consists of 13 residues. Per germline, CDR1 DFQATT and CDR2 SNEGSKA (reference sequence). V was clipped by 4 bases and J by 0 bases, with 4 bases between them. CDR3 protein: CSAMRSGANVLTF. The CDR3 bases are TGCAGTGCTATGCGCTCTGGGGCCAACGTCCTGACTTTC.

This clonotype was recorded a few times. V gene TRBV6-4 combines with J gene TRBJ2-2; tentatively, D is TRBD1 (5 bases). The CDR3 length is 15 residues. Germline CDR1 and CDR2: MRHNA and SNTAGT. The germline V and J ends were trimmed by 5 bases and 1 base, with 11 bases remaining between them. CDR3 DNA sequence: TGTGCCAGCAGTCCGGACACACTGAACACCGGGGAGCTGTTTTTT. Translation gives CASSPDTLNTGELFF.

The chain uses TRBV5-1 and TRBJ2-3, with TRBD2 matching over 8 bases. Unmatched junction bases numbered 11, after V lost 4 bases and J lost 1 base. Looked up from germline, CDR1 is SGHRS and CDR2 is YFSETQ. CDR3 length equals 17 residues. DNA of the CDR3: TGCGCCAGCAGCCCCCGACCCCGGCGGGAGGGCACAGATACGCAGTATTTT. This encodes CASSPRPRREGTDTQYF.

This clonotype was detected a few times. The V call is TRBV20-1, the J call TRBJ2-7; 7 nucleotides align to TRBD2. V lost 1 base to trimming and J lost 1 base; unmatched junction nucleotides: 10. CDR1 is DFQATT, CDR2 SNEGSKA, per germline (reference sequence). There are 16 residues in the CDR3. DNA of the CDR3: TGCAGTGCTAGAGTTACCCTAGCGGCCGTTTCCTACGAGCAGTACTTC. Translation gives CSARVTLAAVSYEQYF.

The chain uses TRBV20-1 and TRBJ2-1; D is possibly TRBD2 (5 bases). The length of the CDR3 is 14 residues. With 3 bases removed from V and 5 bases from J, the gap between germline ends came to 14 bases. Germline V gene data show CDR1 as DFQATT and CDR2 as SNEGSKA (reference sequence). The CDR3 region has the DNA TGCAGTGCTAGGCCCCCTCTGAGGGACAATGAGCAGTTCTTC. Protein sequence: CSARPPLRDNEQFF.

The CDR3 region has the DNA TGCGCCAGCAGTCAGGGGACTAGCGCGAAGTATAGGGCCTACAATGAGCAGTTCTTC. Residues: CASSQGTSAKYRAYNEQFF. The chain recombines TRBV23-1 with TRBJ2-1; 10 nucleotides agree with TRBD2. TRBV23-1 belongs to the ORF category, with a function that is uncertain. The CDR3 totals 19 residues. V lost 3 bases to trimming and J lost 2 bases; unmatched junction nucleotides: 13.

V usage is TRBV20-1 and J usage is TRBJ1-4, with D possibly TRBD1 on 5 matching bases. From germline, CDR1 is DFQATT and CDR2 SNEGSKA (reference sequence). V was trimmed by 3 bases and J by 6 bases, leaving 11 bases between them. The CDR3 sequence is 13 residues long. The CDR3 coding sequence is TGCAGTGCTAGGGAGGGGTCGGATGAAAAACTGTTTTTT. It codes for CSAREGSDEKLFF.

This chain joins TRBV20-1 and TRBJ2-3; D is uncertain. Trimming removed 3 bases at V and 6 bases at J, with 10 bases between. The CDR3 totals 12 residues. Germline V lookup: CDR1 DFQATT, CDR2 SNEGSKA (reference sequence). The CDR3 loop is CSARFRADTQYF. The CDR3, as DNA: TGCAGTGCTAGGTTTCGAGCCGATACGCAGTATTTT.

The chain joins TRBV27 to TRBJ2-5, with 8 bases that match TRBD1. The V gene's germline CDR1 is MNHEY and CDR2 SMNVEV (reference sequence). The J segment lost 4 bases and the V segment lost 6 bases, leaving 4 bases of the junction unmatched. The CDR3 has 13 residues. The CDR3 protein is CASRIQGAETQYF. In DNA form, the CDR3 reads TGTGCCAGCAGAATCCAGGGGGCAGAGACCCAGTACTTC.

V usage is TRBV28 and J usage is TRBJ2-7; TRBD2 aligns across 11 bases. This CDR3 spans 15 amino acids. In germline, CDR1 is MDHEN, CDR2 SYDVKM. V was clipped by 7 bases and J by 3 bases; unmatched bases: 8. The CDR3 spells CASNLSGRGIYEQYF. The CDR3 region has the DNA TGTGCCAGCAACCTTAGCGGGAGGGGGATCTACGAGCAGTACTTC. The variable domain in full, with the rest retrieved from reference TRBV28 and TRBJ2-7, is DVKVTQSSRYLVKRTGEKVFLECVQDMDHENMFWYRQDPGLGLRLIYFSYDVKMKEKGDIPEGYSVSREKKERFSLILESASTNQTSMYLCASNLSGRGIYEQYFGPGTRLTVT.

CDR3 region: CASSSYWGRDTEAFF. In DNA form, the CDR3 reads TGTGCCAGCAGCTCCTACTGGGGCCGGGACACTGAAGCTTTCTTT. The chain couples TRBV12-3 or TRBV12-4 to TRBJ1-1; D is perhaps TRBD1 (5 bases). This CDR3 spans 15 amino acids. V shed 6 bases and J shed 3 bases, with 17 bases lying between them.

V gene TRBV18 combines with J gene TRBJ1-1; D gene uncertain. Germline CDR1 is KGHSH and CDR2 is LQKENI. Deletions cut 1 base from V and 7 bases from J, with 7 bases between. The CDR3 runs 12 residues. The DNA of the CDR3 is TGTGCCAGCTCACCACAGGGTGATGAAGCTTTCTTT. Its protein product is CASSPQGDEAFF.

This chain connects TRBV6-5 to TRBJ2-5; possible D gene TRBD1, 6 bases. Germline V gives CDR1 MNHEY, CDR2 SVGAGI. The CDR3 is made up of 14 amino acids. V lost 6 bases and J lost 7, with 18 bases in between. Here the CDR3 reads CASSLLGAQGTQYF. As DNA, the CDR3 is TGTGCCAGCAGCCTGCTGGGGGCGCAGGGGACCCAGTACTTC.

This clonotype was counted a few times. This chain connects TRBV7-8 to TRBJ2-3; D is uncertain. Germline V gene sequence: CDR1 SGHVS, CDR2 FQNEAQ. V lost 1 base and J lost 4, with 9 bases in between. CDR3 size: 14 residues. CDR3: CASSLGVSPDTQYF. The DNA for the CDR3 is TGTGCCAGCAGCTTAGGAGTTTCTCCAGATACGCAGTATTTT.

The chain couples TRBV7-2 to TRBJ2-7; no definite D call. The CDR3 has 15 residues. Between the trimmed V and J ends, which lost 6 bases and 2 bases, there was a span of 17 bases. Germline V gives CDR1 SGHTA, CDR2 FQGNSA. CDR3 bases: TGTGCCAGCAGTCCTCGACAAAAAGGCACCTACGAGCAGTACTTC. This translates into CASSPRQKGTYEQYF.

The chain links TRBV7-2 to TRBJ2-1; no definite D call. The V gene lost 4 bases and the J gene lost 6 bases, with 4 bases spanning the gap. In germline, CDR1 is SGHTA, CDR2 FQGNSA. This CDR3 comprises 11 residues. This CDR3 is CASSSGNEQFF. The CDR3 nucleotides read TGTGCCAGCAGCTCCGGCAATGAGCAGTTCTTC.

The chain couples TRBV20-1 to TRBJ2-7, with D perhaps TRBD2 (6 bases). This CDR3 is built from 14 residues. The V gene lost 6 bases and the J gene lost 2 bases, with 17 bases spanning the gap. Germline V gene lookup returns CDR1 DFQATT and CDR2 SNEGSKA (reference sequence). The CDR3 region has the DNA TGCAGTGCAGGGACTTTCACGTATCCCTACGAGCAGTACTTC. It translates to CSAGTFTYPYEQYF.

This chain's CDR3 is CATSDPGLADEQFF. The CDR3, as DNA: TGTGCCACCAGTGATCCTGGACTAGCTGATGAGCAGTTCTTC. The chain combines TRBV24-1 with TRBJ2-1, with 8 positions matching TRBD2. Losses at the gene ends were 3 bases for V and 8 bases for J; bases not matched to a gene: 5. Germline CDR1 is KGHDR and CDR2 is SFDVKD. The CDR3 totals 14 residues.

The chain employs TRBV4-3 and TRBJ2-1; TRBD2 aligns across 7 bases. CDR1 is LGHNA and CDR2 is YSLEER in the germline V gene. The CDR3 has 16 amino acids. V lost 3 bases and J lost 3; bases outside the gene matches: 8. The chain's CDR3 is CASSQEASGGYNEQFF. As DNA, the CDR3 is TGCGCCAGCAGCCAGGAAGCTAGCGGCGGCTACAATGAGCAGTTCTTC.

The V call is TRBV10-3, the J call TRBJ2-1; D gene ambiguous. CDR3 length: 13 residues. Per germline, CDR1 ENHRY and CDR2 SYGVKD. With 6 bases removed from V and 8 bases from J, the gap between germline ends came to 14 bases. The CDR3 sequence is CAIRPSLGDEQFF. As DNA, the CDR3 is TGTGCCATCAGGCCCTCCCTCGGTGATGAGCAGTTCTTC.

The CDR3, as DNA: TGCAGTGCTAGCCCGGGGGGGGGAACCTACGAGCAGTACTTC. Its translation is CSASPGGGTYEQYF. This chain uses TRBV20-1 with TRBJ2-7; 8 bases align to TRBD2. The junction had 6 bases not matched to a gene; V was cut back by 3 bases and J by 2 bases. Per the germline V gene, CDR1 is DFQATT and CDR2 is SNEGSKA (reference sequence). This CDR3 has 14 amino acids.

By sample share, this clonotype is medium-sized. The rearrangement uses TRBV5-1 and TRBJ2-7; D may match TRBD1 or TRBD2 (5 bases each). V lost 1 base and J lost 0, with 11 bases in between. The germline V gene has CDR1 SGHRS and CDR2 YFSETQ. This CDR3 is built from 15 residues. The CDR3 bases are TGCGCCAGCAGCTTGTTTGGGACGCCCTCCTACGAGCAGTACTTC. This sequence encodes CASSLFGTPSYEQYF.

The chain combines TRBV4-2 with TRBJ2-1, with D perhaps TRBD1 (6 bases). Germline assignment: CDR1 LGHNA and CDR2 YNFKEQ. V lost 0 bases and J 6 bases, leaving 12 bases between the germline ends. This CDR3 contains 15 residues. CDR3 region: CASSQDYRAFNEQFF. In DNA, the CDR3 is TGTGCCAGCAGCCAAGACTACAGGGCCTTCAATGAGCAGTTCTTC.

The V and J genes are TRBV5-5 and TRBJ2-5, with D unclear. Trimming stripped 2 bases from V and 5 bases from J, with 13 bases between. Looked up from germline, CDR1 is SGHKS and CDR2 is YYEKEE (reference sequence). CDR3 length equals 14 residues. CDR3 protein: CASSLTTNGETQYF. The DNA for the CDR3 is TGTGCCAGCAGCTTAACAACTAACGGGGAGACCCAGTACTTC.